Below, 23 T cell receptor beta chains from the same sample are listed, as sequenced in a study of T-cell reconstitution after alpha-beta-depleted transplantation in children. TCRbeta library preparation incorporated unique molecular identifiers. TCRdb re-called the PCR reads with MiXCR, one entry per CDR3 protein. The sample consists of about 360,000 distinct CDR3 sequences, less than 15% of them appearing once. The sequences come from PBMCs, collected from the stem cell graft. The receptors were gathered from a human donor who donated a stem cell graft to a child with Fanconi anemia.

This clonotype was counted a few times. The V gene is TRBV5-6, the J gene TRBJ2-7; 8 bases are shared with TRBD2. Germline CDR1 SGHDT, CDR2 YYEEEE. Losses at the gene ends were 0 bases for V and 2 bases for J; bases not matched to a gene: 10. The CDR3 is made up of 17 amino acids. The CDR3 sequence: CASSLGAIRGRTYEQYV. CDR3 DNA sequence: TGTGCCAGCAGCTTGGGAGCGATTCGCGGGAGGACCTACGAGCAGTACGTC.

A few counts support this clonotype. CDR3 nucleotide sequence: TGTGCCAGCAGCCGCAATGGGCCAGATACGCAGTATTTT. Translation: CASSRNGPDTQYF. V is TRBV7-9 and J is TRBJ2-3; no definite D call. CDR3 length equals 13 residues. With 5 bases removed from V and 4 bases from J, the gap between germline ends came to 10 bases. Per germline, CDR1 SEHNR and CDR2 FQNEAQ (reference sequence).

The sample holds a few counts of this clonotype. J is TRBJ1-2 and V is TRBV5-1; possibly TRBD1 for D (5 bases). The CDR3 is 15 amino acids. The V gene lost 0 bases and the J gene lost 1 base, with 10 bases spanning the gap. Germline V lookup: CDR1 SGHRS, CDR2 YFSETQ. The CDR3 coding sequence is TGCGCCAGCAGCTTGGTGACAGCCGGTAACTATGGCTACACCTTC. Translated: CASSLVTAGNYGYTF.

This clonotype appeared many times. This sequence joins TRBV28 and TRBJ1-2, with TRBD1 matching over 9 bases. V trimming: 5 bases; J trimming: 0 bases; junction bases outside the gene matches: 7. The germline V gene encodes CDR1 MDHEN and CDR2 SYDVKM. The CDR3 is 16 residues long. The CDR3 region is CASSDLGTGSNYGYTF. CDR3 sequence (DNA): TGTGCCAGCAGTGATTTAGGGACAGGGTCTAACTATGGCTACACCTTC.

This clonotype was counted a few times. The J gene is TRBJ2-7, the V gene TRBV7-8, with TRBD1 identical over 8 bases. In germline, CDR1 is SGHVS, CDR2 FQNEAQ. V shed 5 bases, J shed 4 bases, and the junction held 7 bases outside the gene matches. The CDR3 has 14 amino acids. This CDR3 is CASSLGRGQYEQYF. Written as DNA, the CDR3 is TGTGCCAGCAGCCTAGGCAGGGGGCAATACGAGCAGTACTTC.

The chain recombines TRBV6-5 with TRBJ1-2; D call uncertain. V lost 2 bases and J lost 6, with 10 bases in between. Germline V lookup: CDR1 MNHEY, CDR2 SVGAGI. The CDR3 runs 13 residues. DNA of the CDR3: TGTGCCAGCAGTTACACATTCCGAGATGGCTACACCTTC. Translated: CASSYTFRDGYTF.

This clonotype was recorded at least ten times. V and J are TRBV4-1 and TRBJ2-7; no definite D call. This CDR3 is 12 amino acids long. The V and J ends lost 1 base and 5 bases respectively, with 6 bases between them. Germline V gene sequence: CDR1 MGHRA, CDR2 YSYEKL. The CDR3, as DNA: TGCGCCAGCAGCCAAGGAAAGAACGAGCAGTACTTC. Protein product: CASSQGKNEQYF.

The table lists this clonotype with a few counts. The CDR3 reads CASSYLRGTEAFF. DNA of the CDR3: TGTGCCAGCAGTTACTTACGTGGGACTGAAGCTTTCTTT. This rearrangement joins TRBV6-5 to TRBJ1-1; no clear D. The V gene's germline CDR1 is MNHEY and CDR2 SVGAGI. The CDR3 totals 13 residues. V lost 1 base and J 5 bases, leaving 8 bases between the germline ends.

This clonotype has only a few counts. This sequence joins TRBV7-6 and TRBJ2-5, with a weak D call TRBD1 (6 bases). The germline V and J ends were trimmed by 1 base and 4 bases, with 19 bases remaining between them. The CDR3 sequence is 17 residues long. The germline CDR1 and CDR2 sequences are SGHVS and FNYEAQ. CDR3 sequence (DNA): TGTGCCAGCAGCTTAGTTGGGGGCGGATCGGGAAGAGAGACCCAGTACTTC. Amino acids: CASSLVGGGSGRETQYF. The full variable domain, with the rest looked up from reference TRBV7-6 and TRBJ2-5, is GAGVSQSPRYKVTKRGQDVALRCDPISGHVSLYWYRQALGQGPEFLTYFNYEAQQDKSGLPNDRFSAERPEGSISTLTIQRTEQRDSAMYRCASSLVGGGSGRETQYFGPGTRLLVL.

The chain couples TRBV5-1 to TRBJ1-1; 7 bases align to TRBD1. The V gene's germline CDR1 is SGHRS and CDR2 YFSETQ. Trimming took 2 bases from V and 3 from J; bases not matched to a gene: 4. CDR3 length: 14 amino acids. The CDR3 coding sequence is TGCGCCAGCAGCTTTACAGGGGAAGACACTGAAGCTTTCTTT. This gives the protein CASSFTGEDTEAFF.

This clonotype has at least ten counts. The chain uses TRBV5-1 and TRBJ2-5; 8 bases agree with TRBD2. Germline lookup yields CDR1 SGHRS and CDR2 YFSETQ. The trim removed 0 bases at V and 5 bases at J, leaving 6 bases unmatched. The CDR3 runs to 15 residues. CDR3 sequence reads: CASSLAQAGDETQYF. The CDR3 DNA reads TGCGCCAGCAGCTTGGCCCAAGCGGGGGATGAGACCCAGTACTTC.

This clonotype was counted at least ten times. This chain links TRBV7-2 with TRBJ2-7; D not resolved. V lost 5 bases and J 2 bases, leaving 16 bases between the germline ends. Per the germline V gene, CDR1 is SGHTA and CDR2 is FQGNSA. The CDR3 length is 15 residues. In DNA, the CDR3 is TGTGCCAGCAGCGGACGAACCGGATCCCCCTACGAGCAGTACTTC. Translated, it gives CASSGRTGSPYEQYF. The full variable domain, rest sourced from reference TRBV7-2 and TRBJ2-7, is GAGVSQSPSNKVTEKGKDVELRCDPISGHTALYWYRQSLGQGLEFLIYFQGNSAPDKSGLPSDRFSAERTGGSVSTLTIQRTQQEDSAVYLCASSGRTGSPYEQYFGPGTRLTVT.

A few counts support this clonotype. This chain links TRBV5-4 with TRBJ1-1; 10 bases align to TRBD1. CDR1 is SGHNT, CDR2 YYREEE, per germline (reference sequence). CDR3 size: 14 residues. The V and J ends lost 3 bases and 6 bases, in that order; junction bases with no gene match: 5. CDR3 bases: TGTGCCAGCAGCTCAGGACAGGGGGTTGCTGAAGCTTTCTTT. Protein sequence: CASSSGQGVAEAFF.

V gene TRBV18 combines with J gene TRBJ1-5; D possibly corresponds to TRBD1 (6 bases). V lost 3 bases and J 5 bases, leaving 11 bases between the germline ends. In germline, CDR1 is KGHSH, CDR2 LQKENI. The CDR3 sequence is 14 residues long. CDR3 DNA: TGTGCCAGCTCACCTCAGGACAGCTATCAGCCCCAGCATTTT. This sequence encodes CASSPQDSYQPQHF.

CDR3 protein: CASTRQGKMNTEAFF. The CDR3 DNA reads as TGTGCCAGCACCCGACAGGGAAAAATGAACACTGAAGCTTTCTTT. The V gene is TRBV5-8, the J gene TRBJ1-1; 7 bases are shared with TRBD1. The ends lost 6 bases at V and 0 bases at J; junction bases unmatched: 8. The CDR3 is 15 amino acids. Germline lookup yields CDR1 SGHTS and CDR2 YDEGEE.

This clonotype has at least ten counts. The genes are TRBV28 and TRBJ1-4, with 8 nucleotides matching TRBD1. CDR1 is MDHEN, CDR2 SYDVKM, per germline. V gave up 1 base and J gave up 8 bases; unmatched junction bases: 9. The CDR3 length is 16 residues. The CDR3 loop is CASSLLGDRYTEKLFF. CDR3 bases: TGTGCCAGCAGTTTATTAGGGGACAGGTATACAGAAAAACTGTTTTTT.

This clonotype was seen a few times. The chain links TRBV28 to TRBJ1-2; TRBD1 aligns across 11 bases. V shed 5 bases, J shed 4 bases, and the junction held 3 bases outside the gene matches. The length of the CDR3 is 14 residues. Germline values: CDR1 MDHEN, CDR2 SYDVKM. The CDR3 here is CASSRTGGPYGYTF. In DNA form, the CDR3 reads TGTGCCAGCAGTCGGACAGGGGGCCCCTATGGCTACACCTTC.

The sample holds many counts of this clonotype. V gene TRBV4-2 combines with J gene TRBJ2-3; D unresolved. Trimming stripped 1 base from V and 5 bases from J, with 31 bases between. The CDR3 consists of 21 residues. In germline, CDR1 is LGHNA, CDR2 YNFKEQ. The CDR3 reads CASSQALTATGPLGLGDTQYF. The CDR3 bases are TGTGCCAGCAGCCAAGCACTAACGGCCACCGGGCCTTTGGGTCTAGGAGATACGCAGTATTTT.

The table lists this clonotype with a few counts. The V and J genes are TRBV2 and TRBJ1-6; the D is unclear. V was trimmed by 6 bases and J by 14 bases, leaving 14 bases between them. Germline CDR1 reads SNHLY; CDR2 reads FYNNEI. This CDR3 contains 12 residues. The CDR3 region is CASSAGITALHF. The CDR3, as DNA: TGTGCCAGCAGCGCGGGCATTACGGCCCTCCACTTT. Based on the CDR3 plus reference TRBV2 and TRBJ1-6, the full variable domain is EPEVTQTPSHQVTQMGQEVILRCVPISNHLYFYWYRQILGQKVEFLVSFYNNEISEKSEIFDDQFSVERPDGSNFTLKIRSTKLEDSAMYFCASSAGITALHFGNGTRLTVT.

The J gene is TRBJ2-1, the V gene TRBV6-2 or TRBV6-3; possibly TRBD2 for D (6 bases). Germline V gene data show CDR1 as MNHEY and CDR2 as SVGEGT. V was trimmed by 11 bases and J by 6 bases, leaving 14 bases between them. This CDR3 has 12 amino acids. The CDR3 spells CAGGRFRNEQFF. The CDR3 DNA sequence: TGTGCCGGAGGGAGATTTCGCAATGAGCAGTTCTTC.

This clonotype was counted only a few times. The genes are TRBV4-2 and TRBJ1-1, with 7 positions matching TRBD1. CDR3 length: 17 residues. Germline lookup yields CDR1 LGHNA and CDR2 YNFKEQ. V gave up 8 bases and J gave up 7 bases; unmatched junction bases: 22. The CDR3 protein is CASVAGKTTGDRGEAFF. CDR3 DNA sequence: TGTGCCAGCGTGGCGGGAAAGACAACAGGGGATCGGGGTGAAGCTTTCTTT.

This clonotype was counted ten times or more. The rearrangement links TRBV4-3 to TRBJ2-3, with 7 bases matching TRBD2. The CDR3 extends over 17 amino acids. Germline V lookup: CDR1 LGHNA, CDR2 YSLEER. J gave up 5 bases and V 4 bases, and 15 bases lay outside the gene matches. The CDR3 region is CASSPRGAGRGLDTQYF. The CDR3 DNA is TGCGCCAGCAGCCCCCGAGGAGCGGGACGAGGGTTAGATACGCAGTATTTT.

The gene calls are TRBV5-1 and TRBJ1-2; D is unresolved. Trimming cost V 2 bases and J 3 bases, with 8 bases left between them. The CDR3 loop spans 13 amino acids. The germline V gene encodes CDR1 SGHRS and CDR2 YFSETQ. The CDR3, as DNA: TGCGCCAGCAGCTTAAGCGAACACTATGGCTACACCTTC. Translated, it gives CASSLSEHYGYTF.